These 21 T cell receptor beta chains were sequenced from one sample in a study of blood T cell repertoires in COVID-19. Clones were sequenced by immunoSEQ multiplex PCR, and TCRdb holds only the in-frame ones, with some missing. The table shows approximately 24,000 clones, with over 90% occurring only once. Specimen: peripheral blood. Source of these receptors: a human donor in a cohort sampled during active COVID-19.

This clone has just one count. This sequence joins TRBV9 and TRBJ1-1; maybe TRBD1 (6 bases). The CDR3 totals 16 residues. Germline V gives CDR1 SGDLS, CDR2 YYNGEE. V lost 3 bases and J lost 5, with 20 bases in between. CDR3 loop: CASSAAGGPLGTEAFF. The DNA for the CDR3 is TGTGCCAGCAGCGCGGCCGGGGGGCCCCTTGGTACTGAAGCTTTCTTT.

This chain joins TRBV4-1 and TRBJ1-6; 7 bases align to TRBD1. V trimming: 0 bases; J trimming: 9 bases; junction bases outside the gene matches: 8. Germline CDR1 reads MGHRA; CDR2 reads YSYEKL. The CDR3 length is 16 residues. The CDR3 DNA reads TGCGCCAGCAGCCAAGACCCCGGGACAGTAGCTTCACCCCTCCACTTT. Translation gives CASSQDPGTVASPLHF.

The chain is built from TRBV30 and TRBJ2-5; the D is unclear. V was pared by 5 bases and J by 5 bases, with 15 bases between. CDR1 and CDR2 (germline): GTSNPN, SVGIG (reference sequence). The CDR3 spans 13 residues. In DNA form, the CDR3 reads TGTGCCTGGGTCCGGGTTACAAGGGAGACCCAGTACTTC. Protein product: CAWVRVTRETQYF.

The gene calls are TRBV4-1 and TRBJ2-5; TRBD2 is a possible D gene (5 bases). Germline values: CDR1 MGHRA, CDR2 YSYEKL. Trimming removed 1 base at V and 5 bases at J, with 11 bases between. The CDR3 has 14 residues. As DNA, the CDR3 is TGCGCCAGCAGCCAAGCGGGGAGCCGCGAGACCCAGTACTTC. Amino acids: CASSQAGSRETQYF.

This chain uses TRBV29-1 with TRBJ1-2; a weak D match, TRBD1 (6 bases). This CDR3 comprises 13 residues. Between the trimmed V and J ends, which lost 4 bases and 0 bases, there was a span of 9 bases. Germline CDR1 reads SQVTM; CDR2 reads ANQGSEA. The CDR3 nucleotides are TGCAGCGTTGGGGACAATACTAACTATGGCTACACCTTC. Translating it yields CSVGDNTNYGYTF.

The chain combines TRBV4-3 with TRBJ2-2; TRBD2 might be the D (6 bases). This CDR3 is built from 17 residues. Trimming shortened V by 0 bases and J by 5 bases, and 16 bases separated the two germline ends. Germline V gene sequence: CDR1 LGHNA, CDR2 YSLEER. CDR3 protein: CASSQDRADGGTGELFF. The CDR3 DNA sequence: TGCGCCAGCAGCCAAGATCGGGCGGACGGAGGGACCGGGGAGCTGTTTTTT.

This clone was seen a handful of times. The chain combines TRBV6-5 with TRBJ2-1, with TRBD2 matching 14 bases. This CDR3 has 13 amino acids. Germline V gene sequence: CDR1 MNHEY, CDR2 SVGAGI. V was pared by 6 bases and J by 13 bases, with 5 bases of the junction left unmatched. The CDR3 nucleotides are TGTGCCAGCAGCGGGACTAGCGGGAGCAAACAGTTCTTC. This translates into CASSGTSGSKQFF.

V is TRBV16 and J is TRBJ1-1; tentatively, D is TRBD1 (5 bases). The CDR3 extends over 13 amino acids. The V gene lost 4 bases and the J gene lost 6 bases, with 12 bases spanning the gap. Germline V gene data show CDR1 as KGHSY and CDR2 as FQNENV. The CDR3 is CASSPASTAEAFF. CDR3 DNA sequence: TGTGCCAGCAGCCCTGCCTCGACAGCTGAAGCTTTCTTT.

The chain carries TRBV4-2 and TRBJ1-2, with a possible D match to TRBD1 (6 bases). Between the trimmed V and J ends, which lost 0 bases and 5 bases, there was a span of 13 bases. The CDR3 contains 15 residues. The germline CDR1 and CDR2 sequences are LGHNA and YNFKEQ. The DNA for the CDR3 is TGTGCCAGCAGCCAAGAGCCAGGGGAGATATATGGCTACACCTTC. Translating gives CASSQEPGEIYGYTF.

This chain links TRBV19 with TRBJ2-5; maybe TRBD1 (5 bases). CDR1 and CDR2 from the germline V gene are LNHDA and SQIVND (reference sequence). V was shortened by 1 base and J by 5 bases, with 14 bases between the two germline ends. CDR3 size: 15 residues. The CDR3 is CASSIATAPRETQYF. DNA for the CDR3: TGTGCCAGTAGTATAGCGACAGCCCCTAGGGAGACCCAGTACTTC.

V is TRBV19 and J is TRBJ2-3, with TRBD2 matching 11 bases. CDR3 length: 16 amino acids. The junction had 7 bases not matched to a gene; V was cut back by 6 bases and J by 2 bases. CDR1 is LNHDA and CDR2 is SQIVND in the germline V gene (reference sequence). The CDR3 here is CASRSTSGALTDTQYF. CDR3 DNA: TGTGCCAGTAGGTCGACTAGCGGGGCACTCACAGATACGCAGTATTTT.

The chain recombines TRBV30 with TRBJ1-1; D gene uncertain. The CDR3 has 14 residues. V lost 0 bases to trimming and J lost 1 base, with 9 bases between them. CDR1 and CDR2 from the germline V gene are GTSNPN and SVGIG (reference sequence). The chain's CDR3 is CAWSVLAPNTEAFF. The CDR3 DNA reads as TGTGCCTGGAGTGTCCTGGCCCCGAACACTGAAGCTTTCTTT. The full variable domain, rest sourced from reference TRBV30 and TRBJ1-1, is SQTIHQWPATLVQPVGSPLSLECTVEGTSNPNLYWYRQAAGRGLQLLFYSVGIGQISSEVPQNLSASRPQDRQFILSSKKLLLSDSGFYLCAWSVLAPNTEAFFGQGTRLTVV.

The chain recombines TRBV6-6 with TRBJ1-2; a weak D match, TRBD1 (5 bases). CDR3 length: 16 residues. CDR1 is MNHNY, CDR2 SVGAGI, per germline (reference sequence). Trimming took 5 bases from V and 8 from J, leaving 24 bases between them. The CDR3 DNA follows: TGTGCCAGCAGTAAGGTTCAGGGAACTCCTCCTTGGGGCTACACCTTC. This translates into CASSKVQGTPPWGYTF.

This clone was recorded once. J is TRBJ2-1 and V is TRBV25-1; TRBD1 matches at 7 bases. Germline CDR1 MGHDK, CDR2 SYGVNS. The CDR3 is 17 amino acids. Trimming at V came to 8 bases and at J to 5 bases, leaving 18 bases not matched to a gene. CDR3 in DNA: TGTGCCAGCTCCGACGGAAACAGGGGAAAGTGGAACAATGAGCAGTTCTTC. Its translation is CASSDGNRGKWNNEQFF.

The chain uses TRBV10-1 and TRBJ2-1; D is unclear. V gave up 6 bases and J gave up 5 bases, with 11 bases separating them. This CDR3 contains 13 residues. Germline CDR1 reads WNHNN; CDR2 reads SYGVQD (reference sequence). The CDR3 DNA sequence: TGCGCCAGCAGCGCTAGAGCAAACAATGAGCAGTTCTTC. Translation: CASSARANNEQFF.

In DNA, the CDR3 is TGTGCCAGCAGCGCAAACAGGCGGACTGAAGCTTTCTTT. It yields the protein CASSANRRTEAFF. The J gene is TRBJ1-1, the V gene TRBV11-2, with TRBD1 as a possible D gene (5 bases). The V gene lost 5 bases and the J gene lost 5 bases, with 12 bases spanning the gap. CDR3 length equals 13 residues. Germline V gene sequence: CDR1 SGHAT, CDR2 FQNNGV.

This rearrangement joins TRBV10-3 to TRBJ1-1, with TRBD1 matching over 7 bases. The CDR3 spans 12 residues. The germline V gene encodes CDR1 ENHRY and CDR2 SYGVKD. The junction had 4 bases not matched to a gene; V was cut back by 4 bases and J by 8 bases. In DNA, the CDR3 is TGTGCCATCAGTGGGGGACAGAGAGAAGCTTTCTTT. Protein: CAISGGQREAFF.

This clone appeared once. The chain combines TRBV28 with TRBJ2-2, with 12 positions matching TRBD2. J was trimmed by 9 bases and V by 4 bases; bases with no gene match: 9. This CDR3 is 16 amino acids long. The germline V gene encodes CDR1 MDHEN and CDR2 SYDVKM. CDR3 nucleotide sequence: TGTGCCAGCAGTTCTTCTAGCGGGAGGGCCCCTCGGGAGCTGTTTTTT. It yields the protein CASSSSSGRAPRELFF.

This chain's CDR3 is CASSLSGEYNEQFF. The CDR3 DNA reads as TGTGCCAGCAGCCTTAGCGGAGAATACAATGAGCAGTTCTTC. V gene TRBV5-4 combines with J gene TRBJ2-1; D is perhaps TRBD2 (6 bases). The CDR3 totals 14 residues. V shed 4 bases and J shed 4 bases, with 12 bases lying between them. CDR1 is SGHNT and CDR2 is YYREEE in the germline V gene (reference sequence).

The chain couples TRBV7-2 to TRBJ2-1; 8 positions match TRBD1. The CDR3 totals 15 residues. J lost 1 base, V lost 4 bases, and 3 bases had no gene match. Germline-derived CDR1 and CDR2 are SGHTA and FQGNSA. The CDR3 loop is CASSSDRGSYNEQFF. DNA of the CDR3: TGTGCCAGCAGCTCAGACAGGGGTTCCTACAATGAGCAGTTCTTC.

The CDR3 region has the DNA TGCGCCAGCCGACGGACTCAGAGCTCCTACGAGCAGTACTTC. As protein: CASRRTQSSYEQYF. The chain recombines TRBV5-1 with TRBJ2-7; tentative D call: TRBD2 (5 bases). Trimming pared 7 bases from V and 0 bases from J, leaving 14 bases between. This CDR3 is built from 14 residues. The germline gives CDR1 SGHRS, CDR2 YFSETQ.